This paragraph reports one T cell receptor (beta chain). Its antigen is still unknown. The data were obtained in a study of monozygotic twins with inflammatory bowel disease. The germline CDR1 and CDR2 sequences are DFQATT and SNEGSKA (reference sequence). CDR3 length equals 13 residues. Template switching incorporated UMIs with a 6-nucleotide sample barcode. TCRalpha and TCRbeta cDNA underwent two nested PCRs of roughly 15 and 9 cycles. For each CDR3 protein, TCRdb gives one entry from its re-call of the 5' RACE reads, without DNA. This sample carries around 200,000 distinct CDR3 sequences, with approximately 1.6% going to the ten biggest clones. Study results and limitations: Twins classed as concordant or discordant showed no difference in repertoire similarity, possibly from limited power. Whereas healthy co-twins had higher TCRbeta diversity (inverse Simpson), IBD patients had lower diversity.

V is TRBV20-1 and J is TRBJ1-5. The sample comprised blood. This receptor was obtained from a human donor with ulcerative colitis or Crohn's disease, or a healthy co-twin of an affected twin (not recorded which). The CDR3 is CSARGREGQPQHF.